The rows below give T cell receptor beta chains drawn from one sample of a study of cytomegalovirus exposure and HLA in healthy donors. The assay was immunoSEQ multiplex PCR, and TCRdb's table has in-frame clones only and misses some. The table shows fewer than 150,000 clones, with just over 85% occurring only once. Sequenced material: PBMCs. All receptors derive from a woman younger than 35 in good health and CMV-seropositive. The CDR3 runs from the conserved cysteine through the conserved F or W. D genes are given only for firm matches. For some rows the clone size is stated as once, few or many, or as a class when expanded; others skip it.

D gene: -; clone size: -; V gene: TRBV10-3; J gene: TRBJ2-2; CDR3 DNA: TGTGCCATCAGTGAGAGGGGCTCCGGGGAGCTGTTTTTT; CDR3 protein: CAISERGSGELFF
D gene: -; clone size: few; V gene: TRBV19; J gene: TRBJ1-1; CDR3 DNA: TGTGCCAGTAGTACCCCCAGGGCCGCACCCGCTGAAGCTTTCTTT; CDR3 protein: CASSTPRAAPAEAFF
D gene: -; clone size: -; V gene: TRBV7-9; J gene: TRBJ2-5; CDR3 DNA: TGTGCCAGCAGCTTGCGGCAAGAGACCCAGTACTTC; CDR3 protein: CASSLRQETQYF
D gene: TRBD2; clone size: few; V gene: TRBV5-6; J gene: TRBJ2-5; CDR3 DNA: TGTGCCAGCAGCTTGTTTCCCCTAGCGGGGGGGCGGGGAAAAGAGACCCAGTACTTC; CDR3 protein: CASSLFPLAGGRGKETQYF
D gene: -; clone size: -; V gene: TRBV27; J gene: TRBJ2-7; CDR3 DNA: TGTGCCAGCAGACTCCGTGAATTTTCCTACGAGCAGTACTTC; CDR3 protein: CASRLREFSYEQYF
D gene: TRBD2; clone size: -; V gene: TRBV28; J gene: TRBJ2-7; CDR3 DNA: TGTGCCAGCAGTTCGTGGGGGACTAGCGTGATGGAACTATACGAGCAGTACTTC; CDR3 protein: CASSSWGTSVMELYEQYF
D gene: TRBD1; clone size: -; V gene: TRBV29-1; J gene: TRBJ2-5; CDR3 DNA: TGCAGCGTTGGACAGGGTCAGACCCAGTACTTC; CDR3 protein: CSVGQGQTQYF
D gene: TRBD1; clone size: -; V gene: TRBV5-1; J gene: TRBJ2-2; CDR3 DNA: TGCGCCAGCGCCTGGGGACAGGGGGGCACCGGGGAGCTGTTTTTT; CDR3 protein: CASAWGQGGTGELFF
D gene: -; clone size: -; V gene: TRBV4-2; J gene: TRBJ1-1; CDR3 DNA: TGTGCCAGCAGCCAATCGACAGGGAACACTGAAGCTTTCTTT; CDR3 protein: CASSQSTGNTEAFF
D gene: -; clone size: -; V gene: TRBV5-4; J gene: TRBJ1-1; CDR3 DNA: TGTGCCAGCAGCACTAGATGGGGAGGAGAAGGAAACACTGAAGCTTTCTTT; CDR3 protein: CASSTRWGGEGNTEAFF
D gene: -; clone size: -; V gene: TRBV10-2; J gene: TRBJ1-6; CDR3 DNA: TGCGCCAGCAGTGAGTCGGAAAGGTTGGCAGGGCTAAATTCACCCCTCCACTTT; CDR3 protein: CASSESERLAGLNSPLHF
D gene: -; clone size: -; V gene: TRBV29-1; J gene: TRBJ1-2; CDR3 DNA: TGCAGCGTTGAAGCCCTAAGAGGCGGATATGGCTACACCTTC; CDR3 protein: CSVEALRGGYGYTF
D gene: TRBD1; clone size: -; V gene: TRBV6-5; J gene: TRBJ1-2; CDR3 DNA: TGTGCCAGCAGTTACGGGACAGGGGTCGGCTACACCTTC; CDR3 protein: CASSYGTGVGYTF
D gene: -; clone size: few; V gene: TRBV7-7; J gene: TRBJ1-3; CDR3 DNA: TGTGCTAGCAGCCCACAGATCTCTGGAAACACCATATATTTT; CDR3 protein: CASSPQISGNTIYF
D gene: TRBD1; clone size: -; V gene: TRBV7-2; J gene: TRBJ2-7; CDR3 DNA: TGTGCCAGCAGCTTAGCTACCCTACAGGGGTACGAGCAGTACTTC; CDR3 protein: CASSLATLQGYEQYF
D gene: TRBD1; clone size: -; V gene: TRBV6-1; J gene: TRBJ2-1; CDR3 DNA: TGTGCCAGCAGTGGACCCGGGACAGGGTTTTTCTCCTACAATGAGCAGTTCTTC; CDR3 protein: CASSGPGTGFFSYNEQFF
D gene: TRBD1; clone size: -; V gene: TRBV6-5; J gene: TRBJ1-1; CDR3 DNA: TGTGCCAGCAGTGGTCCGGGACAGGGGGAAGCTTTCTTT; CDR3 protein: CASSGPGQGEAFF
D gene: TRBD1; clone size: -; V gene: TRBV9; J gene: TRBJ1-2; CDR3 DNA: TGTGCCAGCAGCGGCGAGCGACAGGGCTATAACTATGGCTACACCTTC; CDR3 protein: CASSGERQGYNYGYTF
D gene: -; clone size: -; V gene: TRBV30; J gene: TRBJ1-3; CDR3 DNA: TGTGCCTGGAATGGCGGGGGAAACACCATATATTTT; CDR3 protein: CAWNGGGNTIYF
D gene: TRBD1; clone size: -; V gene: TRBV6-5; J gene: TRBJ1-2; CDR3 DNA: TGTGCCAGCAGCCCCCGCGGGACAGGGAATGGCTACACCTTC; CDR3 protein: CASSPRGTGNGYTF
D gene: -; clone size: -; V gene: TRBV7-9; J gene: TRBJ1-1; CDR3 DNA: TGTGCCAGCAGCCCCCAACAGGGCCTCACTGAAGCTTTCTTT; CDR3 protein: CASSPQQGLTEAFF
D gene: TRBD1; clone size: -; V gene: TRBV10-3; J gene: TRBJ1-6; CDR3 DNA: TGTGCCATCAGTGACTCCGTCGCAGGGGGCATGAATTCACCCCTCCACTTT; CDR3 protein: CAISDSVAGGMNSPLHF
D gene: TRBD2; clone size: -; V gene: TRBV9; J gene: TRBJ2-3; CDR3 DNA: TGTGCCAGCAGCCCCGGGACTATTAGCACAGATACGCAGTATTTT; CDR3 protein: CASSPGTISTDTQYF
D gene: -; clone size: -; V gene: TRBV9; J gene: TRBJ2-1; CDR3 DNA: TGTGCCAGCACCGCTCACGGGACTCCCAGTTATGAGCAGTTCTTC; CDR3 protein: CASTAHGTPSYEQFF
D gene: TRBD1; clone size: -; V gene: TRBV7-2; J gene: TRBJ1-5; CDR3 DNA: TGTGCCAGCAGCTGGGACAGTCGGCGGAATCAGCCCCAGCATTTT; CDR3 protein: CASSWDSRRNQPQHF
D gene: -; clone size: -; V gene: TRBV6-5; J gene: TRBJ1-2; CDR3 DNA: TGTGCCAGCAGTCCCCCGGGTTCTGGCTACACCTTC; CDR3 protein: CASSPPGSGYTF
D gene: -; clone size: few; V gene: TRBV6-1; J gene: TRBJ1-1; CDR3 DNA: TGTGCCAGCAGAGCGGATAGGACTGAAGCTTTCTTT; CDR3 protein: CASRADRTEAFF
D gene: TRBD1; clone size: -; V gene: TRBV7-9; J gene: TRBJ1-6; CDR3 DNA: TGTGCCAGCAGCTCCCTACAGGGGGTCGGGAATTCACCCCTCCACTTT; CDR3 protein: CASSSLQGVGNSPLHF
D gene: -; clone size: -; V gene: TRBV5-1; J gene: TRBJ1-3; CDR3 DNA: TGCGCCAGCAGCTTGCCCGGCTCTGGAAACACCATATATTTT; CDR3 protein: CASSLPGSGNTIYF
D gene: TRBD1; clone size: -; V gene: TRBV19; J gene: TRBJ1-1; CDR3 DNA: TGTGCCAGTAGTAACAGGGGCAGGACTGAAGCTTTCTTT; CDR3 protein: CASSNRGRTEAFF
D gene: TRBD1; clone size: -; V gene: TRBV9; J gene: TRBJ2-7; CDR3 DNA: TGTGCCAGCAGCCCTCGGACAGGTACCTACGAGCAGTACTTC; CDR3 protein: CASSPRTGTYEQYF
D gene: -; clone size: -; V gene: TRBV28; J gene: TRBJ2-7; CDR3 DNA: TGTGCCAGCAGTTTATCCGCGGGAAGGTGGGAGCAGTACTTC; CDR3 protein: CASSLSAGRWEQYF
D gene: TRBD1; clone size: -; V gene: TRBV19; J gene: TRBJ1-2; CDR3 DNA: TGTGCCAGTAGTAAAAGGACAGGGACAACGAACTATGGCTACACCTTC; CDR3 protein: CASSKRTGTTNYGYTF
D gene: TRBD1; clone size: -; V gene: TRBV7-2; J gene: TRBJ1-2; CDR3 DNA: TGTGCCAGCAGCTTGGGACAGTACTATGGCTACACCTTC; CDR3 protein: CASSLGQYYGYTF
D gene: -; clone size: -; V gene: TRBV19; J gene: TRBJ2-1; CDR3 DNA: TGTGCCAGTAGTATGGGGACTGGACACAACAATGAGCAGTTCTTC; CDR3 protein: CASSMGTGHNNEQFF
D gene: TRBD2; clone size: -; V gene: TRBV27; J gene: TRBJ2-1; CDR3 DNA: TGTGCCAGCAGTCCCAGACTAGCGGGAGGGCCCAGGGAGCAGTTCTTC; CDR3 protein: CASSPRLAGGPREQFF
D gene: -; clone size: -; V gene: TRBV4-1; J gene: TRBJ2-2; CDR3 DNA: TGCGCCAGCAGCCCTAAGACAGCGAACACCGGGGAGCTGTTTTTT; CDR3 protein: CASSPKTANTGELFF
D gene: -; clone size: once; V gene: TRBV4-2; J gene: TRBJ2-3; CDR3 DNA: TGTGCCAGCAGCCAAGGTACGACTACTAGCACAGATACGCAGTATTTT; CDR3 protein: CASSQGTTTSTDTQYF
D gene: -; clone size: -; V gene: TRBV6-5; J gene: TRBJ2-7; CDR3 DNA: TGTGCCAGCAGTGAACGGAGCTCCTACGAGCAGTACTTC; CDR3 protein: CASSERSSYEQYF
D gene: -; clone size: -; V gene: TRBV9; J gene: TRBJ2-2; CDR3 DNA: TGTGCCAGCAGCGTCCAATCCGGGGAGCTGTTTTTT; CDR3 protein: CASSVQSGELFF
D gene: TRBD1; clone size: -; V gene: TRBV15; J gene: TRBJ2-7; CDR3 DNA: TGTGCCACCAGCAGAGATCCTCGGACAGGGCGCGAGCAGTACTTC; CDR3 protein: CATSRDPRTGREQYF